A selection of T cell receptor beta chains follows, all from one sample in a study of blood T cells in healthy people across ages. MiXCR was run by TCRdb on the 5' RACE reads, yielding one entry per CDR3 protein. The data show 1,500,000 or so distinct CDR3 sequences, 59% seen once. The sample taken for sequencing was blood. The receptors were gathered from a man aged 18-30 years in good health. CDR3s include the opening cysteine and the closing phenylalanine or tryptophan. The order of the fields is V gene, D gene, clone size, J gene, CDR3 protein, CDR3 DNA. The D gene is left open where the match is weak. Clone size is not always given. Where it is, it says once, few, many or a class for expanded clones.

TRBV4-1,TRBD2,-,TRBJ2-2,CASSPSSGRAVLLTGELFF,TGCGCCAGCAGCCCCTCTAGCGGGAGGGCCGTTCTTTTGACCGGGGAGCTGTTTTTT
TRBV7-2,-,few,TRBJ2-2,CASSSRPDPTGELFF,TGTGCCAGCAGCTCAAGACCAGACCCCACCGGGGAGCTGTTTTTT
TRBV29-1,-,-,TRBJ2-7,CSVNGDRTYNEQYF,TGCAGCGTCAACGGGGACCGAACGTACAATGAGCAGTACTTC
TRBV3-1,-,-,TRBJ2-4,CASSHPGTWNEQYF,TGTGCCAGCAGCCACCCCGGGACTTGGAATGAGCAGTACTTC
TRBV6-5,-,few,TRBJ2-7,CASSYSAYEAYEQYF,TGTGCCAGCAGTTACTCTGCATACGAAGCCTACGAGCAGTACTTC
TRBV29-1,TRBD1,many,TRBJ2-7,CSVKKSQGYEQYF,TGCAGCGTGAAAAAATCACAGGGGTACGAGCAGTACTTC
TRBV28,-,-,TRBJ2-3,CASSLGAVYTDTQYF,TGTGCCAGCAGTTTGGGAGCGGTTTACACAGATACGCAGTATTTT
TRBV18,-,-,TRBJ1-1,CASSPRDKGEAFF,TGTGCCAGCTCGCCCCGGGACAAGGGTGAAGCTTTCTTT
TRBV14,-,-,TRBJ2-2,CASSRLGELFF,TGTGCCAGCAGCCGCCTCGGGGAGCTGTTTTTT
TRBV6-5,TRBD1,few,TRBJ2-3,CASSRDRGGETQYF,TGTGCCAGCAGCCGAGACAGGGGTGGAGAAACGCAGTATTTT
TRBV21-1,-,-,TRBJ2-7,CASRHRTGYTYEQYF,TGTGCCAGCAGGCACCGGACGGGTTACACCTACGAGCAGTACTTC
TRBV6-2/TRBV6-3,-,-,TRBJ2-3,CASSYIRGTDTQYF,TGTGCCAGCAGTTACATAAGGGGCACAGATACGCAGTATTTT
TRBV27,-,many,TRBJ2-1,CASSLSSGSSYNEQFF,TGTGCCAGCAGTTTATCGTCAGGAAGCTCCTACAATGAGCAGTTCTTC
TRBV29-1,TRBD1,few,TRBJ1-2,CSVDPPGQGYGYTF,TGCAGCGTTGATCCCCCGGGACAGGGGTATGGCTACACCTTC
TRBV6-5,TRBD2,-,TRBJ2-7,CASSYPTTGTSGAKSSYEQYF,TGTGCCAGCAGTTACCCTACGACCGGGACTAGCGGGGCAAAGAGCTCCTACGAGCAGTACTTC
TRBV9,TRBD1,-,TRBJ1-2,CASSAATDRGSGYTF,TGTGCCAGCAGCGCCGCCACGGACAGGGGAAGTGGCTACACCTTC
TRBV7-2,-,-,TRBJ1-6,CASSPRQGSNSPLHF,TGTGCCAGCAGCCCCCGCCAGGGCTCTAATTCACCCCTCCACTTT
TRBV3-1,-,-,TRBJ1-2,CASSQDLRAIYGYTF,TGTGCCAGCAGCCAAGATCTTCGGGCCATCTATGGCTACACCTTC
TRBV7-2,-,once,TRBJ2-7,CASSLTSQLGYEQYF,TGTGCCAGCAGCTTAACTAGCCAACTAGGATACGAGCAGTACTTC
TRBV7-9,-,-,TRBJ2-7,CASSLPFPNSYEQYF,TGTGCCAGCAGCTTACCGTTCCCTAACTCCTACGAGCAGTACTTC
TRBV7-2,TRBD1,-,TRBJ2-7,CASSPDRVHEQYF,TGTGCCAGCAGCCCGGACAGGGTCCACGAGCAGTACTTC
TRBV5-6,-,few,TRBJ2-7,CASSPPALSSYEQYF,TGTGCCAGCAGCCCCCCAGCGCTCAGCTCCTACGAGCAGTACTTC
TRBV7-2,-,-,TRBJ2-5,CASSVPPGETQYF,TGTGCCAGCAGCGTCCCGCCCGGGGAGACCCAGTACTTC
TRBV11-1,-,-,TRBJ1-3,CASSLSGVVQGREDSGNTIYF,TGTGCCAGCAGCCTATCGGGGGTCGTACAGGGTCGGGAAGACTCTGGAAACACCATATATTTT
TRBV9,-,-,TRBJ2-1,CASSVGPGAGEQFF,TGTGCCAGCAGCGTCGGTCCTGGGGCTGGTGAGCAGTTCTTC
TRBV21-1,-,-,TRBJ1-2,CASSSGTADNCGYTF,TGTGCCAGCAGCAGCGGGACAGCCGACAACTGTGGCTACACCTTC
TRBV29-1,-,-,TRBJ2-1,CSVGGGSGLYNEQFF,TGCAGCGTTGGAGGTGGAAGCGGGTTATACAATGAGCAGTTCTTC
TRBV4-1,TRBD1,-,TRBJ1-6,CASSQVGQGAAWSGSPLHF,TGCGCCAGCAGCCAAGTAGGACAGGGGGCGGCATGGAGTGGTTCACCCCTCCACTTT
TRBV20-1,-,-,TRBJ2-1,CSARVGTQRAYNEQFF,TGCAGTGCTAGAGTTGGGACCCAAAGGGCCTACAATGAGCAGTTCTTC
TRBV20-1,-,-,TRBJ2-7,CSAAQAPPGYEQYF,TGCAGTGCTGCTCAGGCCCCACCAGGCTACGAGCAGTACTTC
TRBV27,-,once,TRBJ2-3,CASSTTGTRTSTDTQYF,TGTGCCAGCAGTACTACCGGGACACGAACTAGCACAGATACGCAGTATTTT
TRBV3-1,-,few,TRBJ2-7,CASSQVHEQYF,TGTGCCAGCAGCCAAGTGCACGAGCAGTACTTC
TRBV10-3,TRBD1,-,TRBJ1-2,CAISESSQGSASRGYTF,TGTGCCATCAGTGAGTCCTCACAGGGGAGTGCTTCTCGTGGCTACACCTTC
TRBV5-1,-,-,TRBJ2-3,CASSWAGTDTQYF,TGCGCCAGCAGTTGGGCAGGCACAGATACGCAGTATTTT
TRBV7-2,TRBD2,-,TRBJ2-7,CASSFIAASGGPISYEQYF,TGTGCCAGCAGCTTTATTGCGGCTAGCGGGGGGCCAATCTCCTACGAGCAGTACTTC
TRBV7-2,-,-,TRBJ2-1,CASSLALPGEQFF,TGTGCCAGCAGCTTAGCGCTTCCCGGTGAGCAGTTCTTC
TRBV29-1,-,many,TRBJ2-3,CSVEEVPLTDTQYF,TGCAGCGTCGAGGAGGTTCCCCTCACAGATACGCAGTATTTT
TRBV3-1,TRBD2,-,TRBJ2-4,CASSQGLARNIQYF,TGTGCCAGCAGCCAAGGACTAGCTCGAAACATTCAGTACTTC
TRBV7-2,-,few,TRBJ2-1,CASSLPGSPYNEQFF,TGTGCCAGCAGCCTCCCGGGATCTCCCTACAATGAGCAGTTCTTC
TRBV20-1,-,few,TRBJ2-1,CSARDQGISRNEQFF,TGCAGTGCTAGAGATCAGGGAATTAGTCGCAATGAGCAGTTCTTC
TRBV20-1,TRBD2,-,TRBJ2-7,CSARDGRGPSYEQYF,TGCAGTGCTAGAGATGGGAGGGGCCCGTCCTACGAGCAGTACTTC
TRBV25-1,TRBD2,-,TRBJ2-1,CACSPSGGAHNEQFF,TGTGCCTGCAGTCCTAGCGGGGGGGCCCACAATGAGCAGTTCTTC
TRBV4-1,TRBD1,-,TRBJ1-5,CASSHPPGQGGNQPQHF,TGCGCCAGCAGCCATCCCCCGGGACAGGGGGGTAATCAGCCCCAGCATTTT
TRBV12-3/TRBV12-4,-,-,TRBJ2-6,CASRGEGAGANVLTF,TGTGCCAGCAGAGGCGAGGGGGCTGGGGCCAACGTCCTGACTTTC
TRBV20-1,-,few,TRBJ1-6,CSARGNSHYNSPLHF,TGCAGTGCTAGAGGAAACAGCCACTATAATTCACCCCTCCACTTT
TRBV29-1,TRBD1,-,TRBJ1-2,CSDRTGAGGYTF,TGCAGCGATCGGACAGGGGCGGGAGGCTACACCTTC
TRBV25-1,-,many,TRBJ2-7,CASSDFYEQYF,TGTGCCAGCAGTGATTTTTACGAGCAGTACTTC
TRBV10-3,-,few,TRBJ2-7,CAISEGSAGEQYF,TGTGCCATCAGTGAGGGTTCGGCTGGAGAGCAGTACTTC
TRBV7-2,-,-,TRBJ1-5,CASSLNARNQPQHF,TGTGCCAGCAGCTTAAATGCCAGAAATCAGCCCCAGCATTTT
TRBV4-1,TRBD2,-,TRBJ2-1,CASSQLAGGPYEQFF,TGCGCCAGCAGCCAACTAGCGGGAGGGCCCTATGAGCAGTTCTTC
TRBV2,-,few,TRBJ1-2,CASSERDGYTF,TGTGCCAGCAGTGAAAGGGATGGCTACACCTTC
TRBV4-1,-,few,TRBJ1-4,CASSRFPTLESEKLFF,TGCGCCAGCAGCCGATTCCCGACCCTCGAGAGTGAAAAACTGTTTTTT
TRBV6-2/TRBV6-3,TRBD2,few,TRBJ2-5,CASYSGLQETQYF,TGTGCCAGCTATTCGGGACTACAAGAGACCCAGTACTTC
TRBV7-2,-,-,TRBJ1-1,CASSLNRVHTEAFF,TGTGCCAGCAGCCTCAACAGGGTGCACACTGAAGCTTTCTTT
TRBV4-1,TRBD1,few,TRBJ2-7,CASSQEKSGQGYEQYF,TGCGCCAGCAGCCAAGAAAAGTCTGGACAGGGCTACGAGCAGTACTTC